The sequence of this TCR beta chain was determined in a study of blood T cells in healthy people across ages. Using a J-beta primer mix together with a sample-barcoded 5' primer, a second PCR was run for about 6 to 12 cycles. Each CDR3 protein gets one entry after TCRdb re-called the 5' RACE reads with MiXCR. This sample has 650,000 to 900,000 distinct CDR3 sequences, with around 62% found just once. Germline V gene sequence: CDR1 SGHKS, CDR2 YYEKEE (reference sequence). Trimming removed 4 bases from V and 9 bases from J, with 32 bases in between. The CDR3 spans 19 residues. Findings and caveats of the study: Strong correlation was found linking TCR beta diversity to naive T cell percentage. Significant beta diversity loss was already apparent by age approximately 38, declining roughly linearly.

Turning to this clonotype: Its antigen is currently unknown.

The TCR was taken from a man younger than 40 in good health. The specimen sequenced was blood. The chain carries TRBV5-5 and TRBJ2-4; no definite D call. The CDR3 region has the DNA TGTGCCAGCAGCGGGATGGCAGTTCCGACGGGCCAAAACGGTCCCATTCAGTACTTC. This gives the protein CASSGMAVPTGQNGPIQYF.